The next 15 T cell receptor beta chains were all read from a single sample in a study of CD8 T cells in Susac syndrome. Random hexamers primed reverse transcription of roughly 0.45 to 1 ug RNA. MiXCR was run by TCRdb on the immunoSEQ multiplex PCR reads, yielding one entry per CDR3 protein. The profile shows over 95,000 distinct CDR3 sequences, about nine tenths of them singletons. Sequencing was performed on CD8+ T cells from PBMCs. The receptors originated from a human donor in good health.

This chain connects TRBV9 to TRBJ2-2, with D perhaps TRBD2 (5 bases). V was cut by 0 bases and J by 6 bases, with 9 bases left in between. The CDR3 extends over 14 amino acids. Germline-derived CDR1 and CDR2 are SGDLS and YYNGEE. The CDR3, as DNA: TGTGCCAGCAGCGTAGCTAGCAGTCCCGGGGAGCTGTTTTTT. This encodes CASSVASSPGELFF. Filled out from reference TRBV9 and TRBJ2-2, the complete variable domain reads DSGVTQTPKHLITATGQRVTLRCSPRSGDLSVYWYQQSLDQGLQFLIQYYNGEERAKGNILERFSAQQFPDLHSELNLSSLELGDSALYFCASSVASSPGELFFGEGSRLTVL.

V gene TRBV14 combines with J gene TRBJ1-1; TRBD1 might be the D (6 bases). CDR3 length: 12 amino acids. Trimming removed 7 bases from V and 12 bases from J, with 18 bases in between. Per germline, CDR1 SGHDN and CDR2 FVKESK. Here the CDR3 DNA reads TGTGCCAGCACCCGGCAGAGGGGGAGCACTTTCTTT. The encoded protein is CASTRQRGSTFF.

The rearrangement joins TRBV5-1 to TRBJ2-1, with D unclear. This CDR3 is built from 14 residues. Trimming removed 5 bases from V and 5 bases from J, with 14 bases in between. Germline CDR1 reads SGHRS; CDR2 reads YFSETQ. DNA for the CDR3: TGCGCCAGCAGTCCGAAGATGGTTAACAATGAGCAGTTCTTC. Amino acid sequence: CASSPKMVNNEQFF. Drawing the rest from reference TRBV5-1 and TRBJ2-1, the complete variable domain is KAGVTQTPRYLIKTRGQQVTLSCSPISGHRSVSWYQQTPGQGLQFLFEYFSETQRNKGNFPGRFSGRQFSNSRSEMNVSTLELGDSALYLCASSPKMVNNEQFFGPGTRLTVL.

The chain employs TRBV6-6 and TRBJ1-5; possible D gene TRBD1, 5 bases. The V gene's germline CDR1 is MNHNY and CDR2 SVGAGI (reference sequence). The V end was cut by 5 bases, the J end by 6 bases, with 14 bases between. The CDR3 extends over 14 amino acids. CDR3 nucleotides: TGTGCCAGCAGTACCCGGGGGGAGAGTCAGCCCCAGCATTTT. It translates to CASSTRGESQPQHF.

The genes are TRBV20-1 and TRBJ2-7, with 8 bases identical to TRBD2. The germline gives CDR1 DFQATT, CDR2 SNEGSKA (reference sequence). The V segment lost 5 bases and the J segment 4 bases; nucleotides outside the gene matches: 10. The CDR3 sequence is 14 residues long. The CDR3 DNA sequence: TGCAGTGCTTCAACCGGGACTAGTCGGTACGAGCAGTACTTC. It yields the protein CSASTGTSRYEQYF.

This clonotype was counted once. The chain combines TRBV13 with TRBJ1-5; D ambiguous. CDR1 and CDR2 (germline): PRHDT, FYEKMQ (reference sequence). Between the trimmed V and J ends, which lost 0 bases and 3 bases, there was a span of 9 bases. This CDR3 has 15 residues. CDR3 DNA: TGTGCCAGCAGCTTAGGGCTGGGGAACAATCAGCCCCAGCATTTT. It codes for CASSLGLGNNQPQHF.

The chain uses TRBV12-3 or TRBV12-4 and TRBJ2-2; D uncertain. The CDR3 is 15 amino acids. V was trimmed by 5 bases and J by 4 bases, leaving 14 bases between them. As DNA, the CDR3 is TGTGCCAGCAGTCCTTTGCAGCCCGGCACCGGGGAGCTGTTTTTT. It yields the protein CASSPLQPGTGELFF.

The chain employs TRBV20-1 and TRBJ1-2; the D gene is possibly TRBD1 (6 bases). Germline CDR1 is DFQATT and CDR2 is SNEGSKA (reference sequence). V was clipped by 8 bases and J by 6 bases, with 16 bases between them. The CDR3 totals 12 residues. CDR3 amino acids: CSHPTGNDGYTF. The CDR3 DNA follows: TGCAGTCACCCCACAGGGAATGATGGCTACACCTTC.

This chain connects TRBV5-1 to TRBJ1-2; maybe TRBD1 (5 bases). From germline, CDR1 is SGHRS and CDR2 YFSETQ. The CDR3 extends over 15 amino acids. V was cut by 0 bases and J by 0 bases, with 9 bases left in between. The CDR3 nucleotides are TGCGCCAGCAGCTTGGTTAGGGGCCCTAACTATGGCTACACCTTC. This gives the protein CASSLVRGPNYGYTF.

This sequence joins TRBV9 and TRBJ2-1; 8 bases are shared with TRBD1. Trimming cost V 4 bases and J 9 bases; bases outside gene matches: 6. The CDR3 totals 13 residues. Germline V gives CDR1 SGDLS, CDR2 YYNGEE. In DNA, the CDR3 is TGTGCCAGCAGCCCCCGGACAGGGTTTGAGCAGTTCTTC. Translated: CASSPRTGFEQFF.

J is TRBJ2-7 and V is TRBV14, with TRBD1 identical over 7 bases. The CDR3 covers 15 residues. V lost 5 bases, J lost 4 bases, and 11 bases stayed unmatched. The germline CDR1 and CDR2 sequences are SGHDN and FVKESK. CDR3 loop: CASSVPGQSVYEQYF. The CDR3 coding sequence is TGTGCCAGCAGCGTACCGGGACAGTCAGTTTACGAGCAGTACTTC.

The CDR3 nucleotides read TGCAGCGTTATCGACAGGGGCACTGAAGCTTTCTTT. Amino acid sequence: CSVIDRGTEAFF. This sequence joins TRBV29-1 and TRBJ1-1; 8 bases align to TRBD1. This CDR3 is built from 12 residues. Germline V lookup: CDR1 SQVTM, CDR2 ANQGSEA. V lost 5 bases, J lost 4 bases, and 3 bases stayed unmatched.

The gene calls are TRBV12-3 or TRBV12-4 and TRBJ2-6; tentatively, D is TRBD1 (6 bases). V lost 8 bases and J lost 5, with 22 bases in between. This CDR3 region has 17 residues. The CDR3 spells CASSLGAESLWANVLTF. CDR3 nucleotides: TGTGCCAGCTCTTTGGGGGCCGAATCCCTCTGGGCCAACGTCCTGACTTTC.

In DNA, the CDR3 is TGTGCCAGCAGTAAAGGGGGGCGGCGGTCCTATAATTCACCCCTCCACTTT. Translation gives CASSKGGRRSYNSPLHF. The chain recombines TRBV12-3 or TRBV12-4 with TRBJ1-6, with a possible D match to TRBD1 (6 bases). CDR3 length equals 17 residues. The V end lost 5 bases, the J end lost 1 base, and 15 bases lay between the germline ends.

The genes are TRBV19 and TRBJ2-5, with TRBD2 matching 7 bases. Germline lookup yields CDR1 LNHDA and CDR2 SQIVND (reference sequence). CDR3 size: 16 residues. J lost 5 bases, V lost 0 bases, and 9 bases had no gene match. The CDR3 nucleotides read TGTGCCAGTAGTATAGATAGTCCGGGGAGGGCGGAGACCCAGTACTTC. It specifies CASSIDSPGRAETQYF.